This paragraph reports one T cell receptor (beta chain). Germline CDR1 is SGDLS and CDR2 is YYNGEE. This CDR3 region has 13 residues. V lost 2 bases, J lost 8 bases, and 13 bases lay in between. The data stem from a study of cytomegalovirus exposure and HLA in healthy donors. The PCR used 60 Vbeta and 13 Jbeta primers. Measured with immunoSEQ multiplex PCR; TCRdb has only the in-frame clones, and not every one. Here the sample spans 200,000 to 250,000 clones, more than 75% being singletons. The sequence came from a human donor in good health. The chain has TRBV9 and TRBJ1-2, with a weak D call TRBD1 (5 bases). Sequencing used PBMCs. Written as DNA, the CDR3 is TGTGCCAGCAGCGTTTCACGGGGGAACGGCTACACCTTC. Amino acid sequence: CASSVSRGNGYTF. Using reference TRBV9 and TRBJ1-2 for the parts outside the CDR3, the full variable domain is DSGVTQTPKHLITATGQRVTLRCSPRSGDLSVYWYQQSLDQGLQFLIQYYNGEERAKGNILERFSAQQFPDLHSELNLSSLELGDSALYFCASSVSRGNGYTFGSGTRLTVV.